The T cell receptor beta chain described here comes from a study of tumor-infiltrating lymphocytes in oesophageal squamous cell carcinoma. One entry per CDR3 protein, called by TCRdb with MiXCR from the PCR reads. The sample holds 14,000 or so distinct CDR3 sequences, 50% seen once. The CDR3 length is 15 residues. Germline V gives CDR1 SGHVT, CDR2 SQSDAQ. The sequence was collected from a male donor with esophageal squamous cell carcinoma. This sequence joins TRBV7-4 and TRBJ2-7; 7 nucleotides align to TRBD2. The DNA matches TRBJ2-1 better at its end, which makes the J call doubtful. Sequenced: blood. CDR3 region: CASSSQRDATYEQFF. The CDR3 DNA is TGTGCCAGCAGCTCACAGCGGGATGCTACCTACGAGCAGTTCTTC.